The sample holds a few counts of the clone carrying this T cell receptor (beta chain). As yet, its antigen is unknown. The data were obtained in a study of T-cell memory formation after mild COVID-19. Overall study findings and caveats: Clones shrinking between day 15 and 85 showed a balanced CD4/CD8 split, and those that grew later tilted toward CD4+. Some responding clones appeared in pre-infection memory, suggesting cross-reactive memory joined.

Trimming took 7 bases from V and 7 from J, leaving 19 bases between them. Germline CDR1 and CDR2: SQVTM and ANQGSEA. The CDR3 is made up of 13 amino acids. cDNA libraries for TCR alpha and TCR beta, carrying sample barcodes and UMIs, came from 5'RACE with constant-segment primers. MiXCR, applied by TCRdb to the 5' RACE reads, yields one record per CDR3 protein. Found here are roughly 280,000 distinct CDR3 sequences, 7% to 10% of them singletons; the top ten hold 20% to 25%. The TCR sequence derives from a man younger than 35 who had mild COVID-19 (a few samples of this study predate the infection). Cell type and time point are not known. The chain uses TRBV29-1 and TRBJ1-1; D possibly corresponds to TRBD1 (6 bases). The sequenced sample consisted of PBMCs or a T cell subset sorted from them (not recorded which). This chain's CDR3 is CSARLAGDLEAFF. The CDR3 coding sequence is TGCAGCGCTAGGCTGGCAGGGGATCTTGAAGCTTTCTTT. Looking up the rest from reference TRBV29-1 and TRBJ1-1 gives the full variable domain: SAVISQKPSRDICQRGTSLTIQCQVDSQVTMMFWYRQQPGQSLTLIATANQGSEATYESGFVIDKFPISRPNLTFSTLTVSNMSPEDSSIYLCSARLAGDLEAFFGQGTRLTVV.